Listed here are 23 T cell receptor beta chains from one sample, sequenced in a study of blood T cell repertoires in COVID-19. Some clones are missing from TCRdb's copy, which holds only in-frame ones; the method was immunoSEQ multiplex PCR. The sample carries more than 250,000 clones, 87% recorded once. Sequencing input: PBMCs or T cells enriched from blood (not recorded which). The receptors here all came from a woman aged 30 to 39 who had recovered from COVID-19.

The CDR3: CASSTGTSQYEQYF. Here the CDR3 DNA reads TGTGCCAGCAGCACCGGGACTAGCCAATACGAGCAGTACTTC. This chain joins TRBV7-9 and TRBJ2-7, with 9 bases aligning to TRBD2. This CDR3 has 14 amino acids. V dropped 5 bases and J dropped 4; count of bases not matched to a gene: 6. Germline assignment: CDR1 SEHNR and CDR2 FQNEAQ (reference sequence).

The V gene is TRBV2, the J gene TRBJ2-7; 8 bases line up with TRBD2. CDR1 is SNHLY, CDR2 FYNNEI, per germline. Germline trimming cut 4 bases from V and 3 bases from J; bases unmatched to any gene: 11. The CDR3 totals 16 residues. In DNA form, the CDR3 reads TGTGCCAGCAGTGTACTGGGGAAGCGGGGGAACTACGAGCAGTACTTC. Protein product: CASSVLGKRGNYEQYF.

The chain links TRBV4-2 to TRBJ2-3, with 9 bases lining up with TRBD1. The CDR3 sequence is 18 residues long. Unmatched junction bases numbered 13, after V lost 6 bases and J lost 0 bases. Germline-derived CDR1 and CDR2 are LGHNA and YNFKEQ. The DNA for the CDR3 is TGTGCCAGCAGTGCTGGGACAGGGACTCCCTCTAGCACAGATACGCAGTATTTT. Amino acids: CASSAGTGTPSSTDTQYF.

This clone was seen a single time. J is TRBJ2-7 and V is TRBV5-1; TRBD2 aligns across 11 bases. This CDR3 spans 15 amino acids. Germline CDR1 and CDR2: SGHRS and YFSETQ. V gave up 4 bases and J gave up 5 bases; unmatched junction bases: 8. CDR3 coding DNA: TGCGCCAGCAGCGTGGGACTAGCGGCGGGGGACGAGCAGTACTTC. This codes for CASSVGLAAGDEQYF. The whole variable domain, remainder taken from reference TRBV5-1 and TRBJ2-7, is KAGVTQTPRYLIKTRGQQVTLSCSPISGHRSVSWYQQTPGQGLQFLFEYFSETQRNKGNFPGRFSGRQFSNSRSEMNVSTLELGDSALYLCASSVGLAAGDEQYFGPGTRLTVT.

The chain combines TRBV18 with TRBJ1-5; D is ambiguous. This CDR3 is built from 13 residues. Trimming stripped 3 bases from V and 6 bases from J, with 9 bases between. Germline values: CDR1 KGHSH, CDR2 LQKENI. In DNA form, the CDR3 reads TGTGCCAGCTCACCCGGCAGGCCTCAGCCCCAGCATTTT. As protein: CASSPGRPQPQHF.

The chain is built from TRBV6-5 and TRBJ2-1, with 8 nucleotides matching TRBD1. The germline V gene encodes CDR1 MNHEY and CDR2 SVGAGI. CDR3 length equals 15 residues. V lost 7 bases and J lost 9; bases outside the gene matches: 14. The CDR3 loop reads CASTNWGTGAREQFF. As DNA, the CDR3 is TGTGCCAGCACCAACTGGGGGACAGGCGCCCGTGAGCAGTTCTTC.

This sequence joins TRBV7-8 and TRBJ2-1, with TRBD2 matching over 12 bases. V shed 5 bases, J shed 2 bases, and the junction held 7 bases outside the gene matches. The CDR3 length is 17 residues. The V gene's germline CDR1 is SGHVS and CDR2 FQNEAQ. The CDR3 DNA reads TGTGCCAGCAGCCCCGGACTAGCGGGGCTCACCTACAATGAGCAGTTCTTC. Amino acid sequence: CASSPGLAGLTYNEQFF. Together with reference TRBV7-8 and TRBJ2-1, the CDR3 gives the full variable domain: GAGVSQSPRYKVAKRGQDVALRCDPISGHVSLFWYQQALGQGPEFLTYFQNEAQLDKSGLPSDRFFAERPEGSVSTLKIQRTQQEDSAVYLCASSPGLAGLTYNEQFFGPGTRLTVL.

The V and J genes are TRBV18 and TRBJ1-1; D is unresolved. V dropped 3 bases and J dropped 1 base, with 12 bases sitting between them. CDR1 and CDR2 (germline): KGHSH, LQKENI. The CDR3 loop spans 15 amino acids. The DNA for the CDR3 is TGTGCCAGCTCACCTTTATACACCTCGAACACTGAAGCTTTCTTT. This encodes CASSPLYTSNTEAFF.

The genes are TRBV5-1 and TRBJ2-3; TRBD1 agrees at 10 bases. The CDR3 length is 15 residues. V lost 4 bases to trimming and J lost 9 bases; unmatched junction nucleotides: 11. The germline V gene encodes CDR1 SGHRS and CDR2 YFSETQ. DNA for the CDR3: TGCGCCAGCAGCAACAGACAGGGGGCGGAATACACGCAGTATTTT. Protein sequence: CASSNRQGAEYTQYF.

The J gene is TRBJ1-6, the V gene TRBV7-9; TRBD1 agrees at 9 bases. The CDR3 is made up of 14 amino acids. Germline V CDR1 and CDR2: SEHNR, FQNEAQ (reference sequence). V was clipped by 1 base and J by 8 bases; unmatched bases: 0. The CDR3: CASSLGQGDSPLHF. CDR3 nucleotide sequence: TGTGCCAGCAGCTTAGGACAGGGGGATTCACCCCTCCACTTT.

This clone was detected a few times. The chain combines TRBV5-1 with TRBJ2-1; weak D call: TRBD1 (6 bases). V lost 0 bases, J lost 10 bases, and 20 bases lay in between. The germline CDR1 and CDR2 sequences are SGHRS and YFSETQ. The CDR3 has 16 residues. For the CDR3, the DNA is TGCGCCAGCAGCTTGGCCGGCAAGGGGACATCCGTGGAGCAGTTCTTC. Residues: CASSLAGKGTSVEQFF.

The chain recombines TRBV5-1 with TRBJ2-4, with D perhaps matching TRBD1 (7 bases). V was clipped by 0 bases and J by 2 bases, with 12 bases between them. The CDR3 extends over 16 amino acids. Germline V gene sequence: CDR1 SGHRS, CDR2 YFSETQ. The CDR3 loop is CASSLDAGGTKNIQYF. The CDR3 DNA follows: TGCGCCAGCAGCTTGGATGCAGGGGGGACCAAAAACATTCAGTACTTC.

The chain joins TRBV30 to TRBJ1-5, with D possibly TRBD1 on 6 matching bases. CDR1 and CDR2 from the germline V gene are GTSNPN and SVGIG (reference sequence). The V gene lost 5 bases and the J gene lost 3 bases, with 17 bases spanning the gap. The CDR3 totals 15 residues. CDR3 DNA sequence: TGTGCCTGGTCAGGGGAGGGGCAGGCCAATCAGCCCCAGCATTTT. Residues: CAWSGEGQANQPQHF.

Regarding this clone: Additional DNA sequences in this sample encode the identical CDR3. The V gene is TRBV5-1, the J gene TRBJ2-7, with 7 nucleotides matching TRBD1. The CDR3 is made up of 14 amino acids. Per germline, CDR1 SGHRS and CDR2 YFSETQ. V shed 2 bases and J 3 bases; nucleotides not matched to a gene: 5. This chain's CDR3 is CASSLGTASYEQYF. The CDR3 coding sequence is TGCGCCAGCAGCTTAGGGACAGCCAGCTACGAGCAGTACTTC.

The gene calls are TRBV28 and TRBJ2-7; a weak D match, TRBD2 (6 bases). V lost 3 bases and J lost 4, with 19 bases in between. The CDR3 extends over 16 amino acids. Germline CDR1 and CDR2: MDHEN and SYDVKM. The CDR3 region is CASSLASGGPTYEQYF. CDR3 nucleotide sequence: TGTGCCAGCAGTTTGGCGTCCGGGGGTCCAACTTACGAGCAGTACTTC. Supplemented by reference TRBV28 and TRBJ2-7, the full variable domain reads DVKVTQSSRYLVKRTGEKVFLECVQDMDHENMFWYRQDPGLGLRLIYFSYDVKMKEKGDIPEGYSVSREKKERFSLILESASTNQTSMYLCASSLASGGPTYEQYFGPGTRLTVT.

The chain has TRBV7-2 and TRBJ1-2; 10 nucleotides match TRBD1. CDR1 is SGHTA and CDR2 is FQGNSA in the germline V gene. Trimming took 3 bases from V and 4 from J; bases not matched to a gene: 5. This CDR3 spans 15 amino acids. The CDR3 reads CASSFRDRGSYGYTF. The CDR3 DNA reads as TGTGCCAGCAGCTTTCGGGACAGGGGTAGCTATGGCTACACCTTC.

The chain joins TRBV20-1 to TRBJ1-5; D not certain. Germline lookup yields CDR1 DFQATT and CDR2 SNEGSKA (reference sequence). This CDR3 is 13 amino acids long. V was shortened by 3 bases and J by 7 bases, with 13 bases between the two germline ends. CDR3 sequence: CSASFGVEQPQHF. CDR3 bases: TGCAGTGCTAGTTTCGGGGTCGAGCAGCCCCAGCATTTT.

This clone was counted a few times. This rearrangement joins TRBV19 to TRBJ1-5; TRBD1 matches at 8 bases. Germline V gene lookup returns CDR1 LNHDA and CDR2 SQIVND (reference sequence). The CDR3 is 17 amino acids. J gave up 2 bases and V 2 bases, and 8 bases lay outside the gene matches. The CDR3 nucleotides read TGTGCCAGTAGTATACTTACAGGGGGAGTTGGCAATCAGCCCCAGCATTTT. It codes for CASSILTGGVGNQPQHF. The complete variable domain, with remaining parts taken from reference TRBV19 and TRBJ1-5, reads DGGITQSPKYLFRKEGQNVTLSCEQNLNHDAMYWYRQDPGQGLRLIYYSQIVNDFQKGDIAEGYSVSREKKESFPLTVTSAQKNPTAFYLCASSILTGGVGNQPQHFGDGTRLSIL.

This rearrangement joins TRBV7-9 to TRBJ2-3, with D hard to call. Between the trimmed V and J ends, which lost 2 bases and 10 bases, there was a span of 7 bases. This CDR3 is built from 11 residues. Germline V CDR1 and CDR2: SEHNR, FQNEAQ (reference sequence). The CDR3 DNA follows: TGTGCCAGCAGCTTATTGGCGGCGCAGTATTTT. This translates into CASSLLAAQYF.

The chain combines TRBV18 with TRBJ1-2; TRBD1 aligns across 7 bases. The CDR3 consists of 15 residues. CDR1 is KGHSH, CDR2 LQKENI, per germline. V dropped 0 bases and J dropped 4; count of bases not matched to a gene: 5. CDR3 region: CASSPPSGGAYGYTF. The CDR3 nucleotides read TGTGCCAGCTCACCACCGTCAGGGGGAGCCTATGGCTACACCTTC.

V and J are TRBV6-5 and TRBJ2-7; D might be TRBD1 (6 bases). Germline V lookup: CDR1 MNHEY, CDR2 SVGAGI. This CDR3 region has 12 residues. Trimming left V 11 bases short and J 3 bases short, with 14 bases between. CDR3 sequence: CAHRGDIYEQYF. Written as DNA, the CDR3 is TGTGCCCACAGAGGGGACATCTACGAGCAGTACTTC.

The chain employs TRBV9 and TRBJ2-1; 9 bases are a match to TRBD1. Unmatched junction bases numbered 4, after V lost 0 bases and J lost 0 bases. CDR1 and CDR2 (germline): SGDLS, YYNGEE. The CDR3 has 17 amino acids. DNA for the CDR3: TGTGCCAGCAGCGTAGTAGGGACAGGGCGCTCCTACAATGAGCAGTTCTTC. This encodes CASSVVGTGRSYNEQFF. Full variable domain (outside the CDR3, taken from reference TRBV9 and TRBJ2-1): DSGVTQTPKHLITATGQRVTLRCSPRSGDLSVYWYQQSLDQGLQFLIQYYNGEERAKGNILERFSAQQFPDLHSELNLSSLELGDSALYFCASSVVGTGRSYNEQFFGPGTRLTVL.

V and J are TRBV2 and TRBJ1-4; D might be TRBD1 (5 bases). V was pared by 6 bases and J by 0 bases, with 8 bases between. Germline-derived CDR1 and CDR2 are SNHLY and FYNNEI. This CDR3 comprises 14 residues. CDR3 sequence (DNA): TGTGCCAGCAGAACACAGGCAACTAATGAAAAACTGTTTTTT. It codes for CASRTQATNEKLFF.